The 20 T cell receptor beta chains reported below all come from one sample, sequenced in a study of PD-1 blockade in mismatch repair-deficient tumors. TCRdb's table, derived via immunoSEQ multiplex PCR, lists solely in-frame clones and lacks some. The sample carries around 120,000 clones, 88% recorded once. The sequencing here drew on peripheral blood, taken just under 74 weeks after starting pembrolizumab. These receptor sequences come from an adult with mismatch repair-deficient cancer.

The CDR3 coding sequence is TGTGCCAGCTCACCAAGGATCGAATCTCGCCATGAGCAGTTCTTC. It specifies CASSPRIESRHEQFF. The chain recombines TRBV18 with TRBJ2-1, with no clear D. The length of the CDR3 is 15 residues. Per the germline V gene, CDR1 is KGHSH and CDR2 is LQKENI. The V gene lost 2 bases and the J gene lost 8 bases, with 16 bases spanning the gap.

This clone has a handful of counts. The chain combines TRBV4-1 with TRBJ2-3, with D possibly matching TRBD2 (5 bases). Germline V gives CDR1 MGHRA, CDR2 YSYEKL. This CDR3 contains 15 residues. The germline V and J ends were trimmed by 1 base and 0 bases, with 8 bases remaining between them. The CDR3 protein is CASSQVGGSTDTQYF. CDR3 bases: TGCGCCAGCAGCCAAGTGGGCGGGAGCACAGATACGCAGTATTTT.

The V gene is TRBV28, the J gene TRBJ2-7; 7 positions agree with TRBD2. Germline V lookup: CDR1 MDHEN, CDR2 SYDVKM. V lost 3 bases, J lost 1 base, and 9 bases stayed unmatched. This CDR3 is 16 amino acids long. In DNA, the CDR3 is TGTGCCAGCAGTTTCCACCTAGCGGTTTTGTCCTACGAGCAGTACTTC. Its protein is CASSFHLAVLSYEQYF.

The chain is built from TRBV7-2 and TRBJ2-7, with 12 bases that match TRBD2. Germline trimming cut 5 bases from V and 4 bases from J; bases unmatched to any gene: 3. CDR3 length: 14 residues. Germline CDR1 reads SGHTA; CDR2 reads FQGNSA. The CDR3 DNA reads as TGTGCCAGCAGCCCTGGACTAGCGGGATACGAGCAGTACTTC. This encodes CASSPGLAGYEQYF.

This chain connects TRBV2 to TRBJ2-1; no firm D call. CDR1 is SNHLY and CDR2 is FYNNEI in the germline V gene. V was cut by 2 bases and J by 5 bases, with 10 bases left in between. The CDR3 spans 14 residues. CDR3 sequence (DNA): TGTGCCAGCAGTGAATGGGCTCGAAACAATGAGCAGTTCTTC. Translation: CASSEWARNNEQFF.

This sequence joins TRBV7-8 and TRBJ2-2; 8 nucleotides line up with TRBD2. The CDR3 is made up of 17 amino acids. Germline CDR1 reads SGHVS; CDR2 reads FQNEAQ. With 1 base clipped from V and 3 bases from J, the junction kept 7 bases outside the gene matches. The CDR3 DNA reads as TGTGCCAGCAGCTTAGGCGTAGGAGCGGGAGACACCGGGGAGCTGTTTTTT. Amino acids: CASSLGVGAGDTGELFF.

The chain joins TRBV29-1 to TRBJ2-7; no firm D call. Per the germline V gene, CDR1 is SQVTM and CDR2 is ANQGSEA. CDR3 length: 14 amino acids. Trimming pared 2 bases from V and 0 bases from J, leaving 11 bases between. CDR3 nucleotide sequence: TGCAGCGTTGAAATGGCAGAGAGCTCCTACGAGCAGTACTTC. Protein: CSVEMAESSYEQYF.

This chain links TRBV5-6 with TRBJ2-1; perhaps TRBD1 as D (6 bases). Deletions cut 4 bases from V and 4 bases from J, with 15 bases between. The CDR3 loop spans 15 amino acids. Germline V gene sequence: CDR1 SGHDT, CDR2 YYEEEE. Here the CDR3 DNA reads TGTGCCAGCAGCCGGATCAGGGGTCCATACAATGAGCAGTTCTTC. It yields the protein CASSRIRGPYNEQFF. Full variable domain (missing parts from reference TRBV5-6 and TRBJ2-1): DAGVTQSPTHLIKTRGQQVTLRCSPKSGHDTVSWYQQALGQGPQFIFQYYEEEERQRGNFPDRFSGHQFPNYSSELNVNALLLGDSALYLCASSRIRGPYNEQFFGPGTRLTVL.

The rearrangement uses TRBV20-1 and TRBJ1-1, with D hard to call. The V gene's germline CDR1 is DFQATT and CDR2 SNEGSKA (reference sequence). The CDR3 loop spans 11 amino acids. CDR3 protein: CKALENTEAFF. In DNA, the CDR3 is TGCAAAGCCCTCGAGAACACTGAAGCTTTCTTT.

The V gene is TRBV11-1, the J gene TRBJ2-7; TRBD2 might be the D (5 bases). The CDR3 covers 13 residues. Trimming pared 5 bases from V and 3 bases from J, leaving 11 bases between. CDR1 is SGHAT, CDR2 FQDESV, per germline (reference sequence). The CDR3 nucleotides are TGTGCCAGCAGCCTCGGACGGGACTACGAGCAGTACTTC. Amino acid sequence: CASSLGRDYEQYF.

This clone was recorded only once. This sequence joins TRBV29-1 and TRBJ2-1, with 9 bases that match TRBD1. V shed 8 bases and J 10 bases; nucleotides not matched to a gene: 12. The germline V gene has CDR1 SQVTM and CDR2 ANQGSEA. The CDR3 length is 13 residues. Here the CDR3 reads CSFRDRVVGEQFF. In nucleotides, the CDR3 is TGCAGCTTCCGGGACAGGGTAGTAGGAGAGCAGTTCTTC.

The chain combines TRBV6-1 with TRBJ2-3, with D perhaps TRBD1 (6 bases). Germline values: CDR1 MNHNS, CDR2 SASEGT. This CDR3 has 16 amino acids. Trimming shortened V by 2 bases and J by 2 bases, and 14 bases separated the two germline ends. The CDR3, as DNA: TGTGCCAGCAGTGAAATGGCAGGGGAATTCACAGATACGCAGTATTTT. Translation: CASSEMAGEFTDTQYF.

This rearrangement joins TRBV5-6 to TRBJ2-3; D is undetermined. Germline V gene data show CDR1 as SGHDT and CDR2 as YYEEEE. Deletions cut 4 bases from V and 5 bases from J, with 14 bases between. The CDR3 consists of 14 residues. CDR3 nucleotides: TGTGCCAGCAGCCTGTTCGGACGTCAAGATACGCAGTATTTT. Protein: CASSLFGRQDTQYF.

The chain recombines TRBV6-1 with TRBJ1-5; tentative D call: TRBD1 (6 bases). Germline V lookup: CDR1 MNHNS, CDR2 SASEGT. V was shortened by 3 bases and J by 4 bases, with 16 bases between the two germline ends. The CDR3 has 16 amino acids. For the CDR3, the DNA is TGTGCCAGCAGTGAGGTGTTAGGTACAGGGAATCAGCCCCAGCATTTT. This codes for CASSEVLGTGNQPQHF.

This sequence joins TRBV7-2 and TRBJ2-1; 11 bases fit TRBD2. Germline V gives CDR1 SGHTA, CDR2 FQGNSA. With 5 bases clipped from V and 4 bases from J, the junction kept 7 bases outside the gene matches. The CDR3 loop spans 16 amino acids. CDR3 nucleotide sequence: TGTGCCAGCAGCGCGACTAGCGGGACGGCGTACAATGAGCAGTTCTTC. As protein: CASSATSGTAYNEQFF.

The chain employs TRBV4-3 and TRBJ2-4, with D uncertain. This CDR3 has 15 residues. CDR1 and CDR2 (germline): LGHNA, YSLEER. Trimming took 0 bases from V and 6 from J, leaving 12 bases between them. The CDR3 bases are TGCGCCAGCAGCCAAGAAAGAGTGGGCCGAAACATTCAGTACTTC. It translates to CASSQERVGRNIQYF.

The CDR3 coding sequence is TGTGCCAGCAGCTGGGGCGGGAGACGGAGCCATGAGCAGTTCTTC. It is translated as CASSWGGRRSHEQFF. This chain joins TRBV5-4 and TRBJ2-1, with 7 bases identical to TRBD2. The germline CDR1 and CDR2 sequences are SGHNT and YYREEE (reference sequence). J gave up 8 bases and V 3 bases, and 11 bases lay outside the gene matches. CDR3 length: 15 residues.

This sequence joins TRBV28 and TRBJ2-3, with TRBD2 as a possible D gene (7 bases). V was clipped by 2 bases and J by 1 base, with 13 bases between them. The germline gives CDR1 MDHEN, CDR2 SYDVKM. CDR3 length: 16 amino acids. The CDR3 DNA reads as TGTGCCAGCAGTTTACGGGGGGCTGGGGGCACAGATACGCAGTATTTT. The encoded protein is CASSLRGAGGTDTQYF.

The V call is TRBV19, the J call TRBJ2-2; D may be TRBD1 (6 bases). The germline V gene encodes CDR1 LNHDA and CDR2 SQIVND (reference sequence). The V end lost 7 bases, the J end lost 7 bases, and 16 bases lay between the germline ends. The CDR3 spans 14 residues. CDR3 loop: CASNTGYRGGELFF. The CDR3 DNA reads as TGTGCCAGTAATACAGGGTATCGTGGCGGGGAGCTGTTTTTT.

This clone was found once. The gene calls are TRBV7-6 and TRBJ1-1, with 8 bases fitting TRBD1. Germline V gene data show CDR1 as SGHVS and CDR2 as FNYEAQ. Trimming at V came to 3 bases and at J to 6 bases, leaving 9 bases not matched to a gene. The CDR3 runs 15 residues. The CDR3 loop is CASSLHQGARAEAFF. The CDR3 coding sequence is TGTGCCAGCAGCTTGCATCAGGGGGCAAGGGCTGAAGCTTTCTTT. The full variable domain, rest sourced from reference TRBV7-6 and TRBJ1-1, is GAGVSQSPRYKVTKRGQDVALRCDPISGHVSLYWYRQALGQGPEFLTYFNYEAQQDKSGLPNDRFSAERPEGSISTLTIQRTEQRDSAMYRCASSLHQGARAEAFFGQGTRLTVV.